Listed here is a single TCR beta chain. This entry is derived from a study of control samples from healthy donors and cancer patients. TCRdb keeps only in-frame clones here, not all; method: immunoSEQ multiplex PCR. The sample lists about 130,000 clones; roughly 92% were seen once. The germline V gene encodes CDR1 LGHDT and CDR2 YNNKEL (reference sequence). J was trimmed by 13 bases and V by 1 base; bases with no gene match: 6. There are 12 residues in the CDR3. The material sequenced was blood. The sequence was obtained from a man between 18 and 35 years old in good health. The genes are TRBV3-1 (or the pseudogene TRBV3-2) and TRBJ1-2; 7 nucleotides align to TRBD1. CDR3 bases: TGTGCCAGCAGCCAAGGACAGGGCCCGTCCACCTTC. Its translation is CASSQGQGPSTF.